The present TCR beta chain was sequenced within a study of CD4+ T cells in melanoma. Germline CDR1 MNHEY, CDR2 SVGAGI. Trimming removed 6 bases at V and 5 bases at J, with 10 bases between. The CDR3 sequence is 12 residues long. Here immunoSEQ multiplex PCR was the method, and the copy in TCRdb shows in-frame clones only, minus some. The sample shows 7,000 or so clones, around 71% of them seen only once. This clonotype originated in a human donor with melanoma. The sequencing sample was made of cells from a culture (not recorded whether cultured in vitro). The chain joins TRBV6-5 to TRBJ1-2; D may be TRBD1 (6 bases). The CDR3 nucleotides are TGTGCCAGCAGACTCGGACAGTATGGCTACACCTTC. Its protein product is CASRLGQYGYTF.